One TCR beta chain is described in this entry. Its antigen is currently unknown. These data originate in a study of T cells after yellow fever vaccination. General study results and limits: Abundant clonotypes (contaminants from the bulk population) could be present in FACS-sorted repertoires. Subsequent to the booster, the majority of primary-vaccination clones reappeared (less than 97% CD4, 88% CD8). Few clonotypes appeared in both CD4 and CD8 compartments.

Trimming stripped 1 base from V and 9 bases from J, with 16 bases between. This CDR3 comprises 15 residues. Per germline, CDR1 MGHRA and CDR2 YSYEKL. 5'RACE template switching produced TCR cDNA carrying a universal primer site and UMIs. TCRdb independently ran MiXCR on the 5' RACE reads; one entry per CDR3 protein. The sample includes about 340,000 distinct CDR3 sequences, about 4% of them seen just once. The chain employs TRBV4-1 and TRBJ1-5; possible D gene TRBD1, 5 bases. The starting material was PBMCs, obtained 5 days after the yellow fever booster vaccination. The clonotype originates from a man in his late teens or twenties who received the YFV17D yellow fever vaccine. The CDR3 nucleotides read TGCGCCAGCAGCCAAGCGGAAGGGGATCTACGGCCCCAGCATTTT. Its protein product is CASSQAEGDLRPQHF.